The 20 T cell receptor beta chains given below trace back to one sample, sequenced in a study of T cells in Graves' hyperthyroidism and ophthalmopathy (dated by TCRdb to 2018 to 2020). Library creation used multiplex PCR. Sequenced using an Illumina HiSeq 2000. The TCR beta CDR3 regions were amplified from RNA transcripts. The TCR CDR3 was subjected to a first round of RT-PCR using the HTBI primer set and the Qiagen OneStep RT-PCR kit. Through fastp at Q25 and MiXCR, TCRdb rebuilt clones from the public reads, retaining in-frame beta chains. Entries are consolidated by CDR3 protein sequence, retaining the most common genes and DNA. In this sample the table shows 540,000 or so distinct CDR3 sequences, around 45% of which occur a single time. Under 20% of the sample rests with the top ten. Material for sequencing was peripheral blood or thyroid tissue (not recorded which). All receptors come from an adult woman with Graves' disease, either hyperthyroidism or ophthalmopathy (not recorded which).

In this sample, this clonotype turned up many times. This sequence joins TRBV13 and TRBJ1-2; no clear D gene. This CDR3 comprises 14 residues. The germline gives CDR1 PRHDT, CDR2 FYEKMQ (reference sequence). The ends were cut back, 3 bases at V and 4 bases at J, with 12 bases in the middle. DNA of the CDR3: TGTGCCAGCAGCTTCGCCGGACTCCGCTATGGCTACACCTTC. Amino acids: CASSFAGLRYGYTF.

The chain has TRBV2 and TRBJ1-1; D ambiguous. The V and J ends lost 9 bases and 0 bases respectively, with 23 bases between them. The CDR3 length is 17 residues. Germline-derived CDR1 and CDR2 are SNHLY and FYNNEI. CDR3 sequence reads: CASQYEDMISLNTEAFF. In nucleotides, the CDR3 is TGTGCCAGTCAGTATGAGGATATGATTTCCCTGAACACTGAAGCTTTCTTT. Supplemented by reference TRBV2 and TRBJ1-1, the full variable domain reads EPEVTQTPSHQVTQMGQEVILRCVPISNHLYFYWYRQILGQKVEFLVSFYNNEISEKSEIFDDQFSVERPDGSNFTLKIRSTKLEDSAMYFCASQYEDMISLNTEAFFGQGTRLTVV.

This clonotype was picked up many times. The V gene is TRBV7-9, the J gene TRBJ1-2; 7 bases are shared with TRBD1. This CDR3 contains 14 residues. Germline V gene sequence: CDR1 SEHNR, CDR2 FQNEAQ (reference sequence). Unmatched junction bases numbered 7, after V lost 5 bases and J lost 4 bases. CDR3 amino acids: CASSPHGQVYGYTF. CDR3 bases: TGTGCCAGCAGCCCCCACGGACAGGTCTATGGCTACACCTTC. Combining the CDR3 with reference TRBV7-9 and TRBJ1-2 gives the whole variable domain DTGVSQNPRHKITKRGQNVTFRCDPISEHNRLYWYRQTLGQGPEFLTYFQNEAQLEKSRLLSDRFSAERPKGSFSTLEIQRTEQGDSAMYLCASSPHGQVYGYTFGSGTRLTVV.

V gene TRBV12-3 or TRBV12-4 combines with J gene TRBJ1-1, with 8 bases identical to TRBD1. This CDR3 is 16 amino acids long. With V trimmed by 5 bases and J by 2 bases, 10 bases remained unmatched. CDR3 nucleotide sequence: TGTGCCAGCAGTCTAACAGGGGGTCTTGGAAACACTGAAGCTTTCTTT. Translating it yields CASSLTGGLGNTEAFF.

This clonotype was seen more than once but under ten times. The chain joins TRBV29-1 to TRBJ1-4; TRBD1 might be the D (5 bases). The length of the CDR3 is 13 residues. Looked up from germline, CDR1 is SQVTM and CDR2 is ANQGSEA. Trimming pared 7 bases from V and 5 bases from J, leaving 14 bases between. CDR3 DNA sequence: TGCAGCGCCCTCGGACGGACAAATGAAAAACTGTTTTTT. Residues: CSALGRTNEKLFF.

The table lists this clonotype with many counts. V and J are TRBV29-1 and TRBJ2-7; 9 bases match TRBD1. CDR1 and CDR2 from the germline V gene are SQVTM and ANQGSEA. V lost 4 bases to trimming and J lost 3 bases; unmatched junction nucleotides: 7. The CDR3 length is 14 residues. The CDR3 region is CSVAGTGKVYEQYF. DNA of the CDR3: TGCAGCGTTGCCGGGACAGGGAAGGTCTACGAGCAGTACTTC.

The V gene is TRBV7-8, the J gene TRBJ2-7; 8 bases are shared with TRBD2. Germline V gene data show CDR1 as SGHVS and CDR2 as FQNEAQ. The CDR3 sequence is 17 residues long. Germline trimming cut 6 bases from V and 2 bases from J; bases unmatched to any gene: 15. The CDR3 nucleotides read TGTGCCAGCAGAAAATTCCCCCTAGCGGGTGGAGCCTACGAGCAGTACTTC. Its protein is CASRKFPLAGGAYEQYF.

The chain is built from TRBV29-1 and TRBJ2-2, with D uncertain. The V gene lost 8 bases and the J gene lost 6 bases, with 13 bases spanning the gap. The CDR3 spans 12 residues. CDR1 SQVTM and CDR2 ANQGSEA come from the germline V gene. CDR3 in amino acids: CSQGKGSGELFF. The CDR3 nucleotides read TGCAGCCAAGGAAAGGGTTCCGGGGAGCTGTTTTTT.

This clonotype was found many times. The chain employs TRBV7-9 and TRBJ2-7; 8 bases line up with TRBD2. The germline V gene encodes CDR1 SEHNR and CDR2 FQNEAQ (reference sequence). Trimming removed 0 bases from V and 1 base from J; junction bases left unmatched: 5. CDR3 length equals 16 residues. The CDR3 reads CASSLAIGTRSYEQYF. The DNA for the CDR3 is TGTGCCAGCAGCTTAGCAATTGGGACTAGATCCTACGAGCAGTACTTC.

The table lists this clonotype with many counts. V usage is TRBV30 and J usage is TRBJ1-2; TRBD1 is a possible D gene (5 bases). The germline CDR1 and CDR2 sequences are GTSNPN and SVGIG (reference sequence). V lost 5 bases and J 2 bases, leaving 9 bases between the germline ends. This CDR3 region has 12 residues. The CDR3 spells CAWLGPNYGYTF. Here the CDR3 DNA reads TGTGCCTGGTTGGGACCGAACTATGGCTACACCTTC.

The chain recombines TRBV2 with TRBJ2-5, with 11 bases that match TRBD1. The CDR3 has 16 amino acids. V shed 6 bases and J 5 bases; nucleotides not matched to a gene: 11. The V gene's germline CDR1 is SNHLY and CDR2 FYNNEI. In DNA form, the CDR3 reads TGTGCCAGCAGCGAATCCGGACAGGGGGCGCGGGAGACCCAGTACTTC. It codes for CASSESGQGARETQYF.

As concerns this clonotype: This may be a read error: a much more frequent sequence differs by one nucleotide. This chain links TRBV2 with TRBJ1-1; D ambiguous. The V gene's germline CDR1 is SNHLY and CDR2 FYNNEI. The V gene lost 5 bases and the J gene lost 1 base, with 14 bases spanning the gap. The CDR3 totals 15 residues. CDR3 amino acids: CASSYTIWENTEAFF. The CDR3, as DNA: TGTGCCAGCAGTTACACGATTTGGGAGAACACTGAAGCTTTCTTT.

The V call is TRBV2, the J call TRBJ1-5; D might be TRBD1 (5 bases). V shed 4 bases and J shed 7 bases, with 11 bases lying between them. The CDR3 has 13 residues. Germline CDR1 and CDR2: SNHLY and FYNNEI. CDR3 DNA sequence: TGTGCCAGCAGTGGACAGCCTCGACAGCCCCAGCATTTT. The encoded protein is CASSGQPRQPQHF.

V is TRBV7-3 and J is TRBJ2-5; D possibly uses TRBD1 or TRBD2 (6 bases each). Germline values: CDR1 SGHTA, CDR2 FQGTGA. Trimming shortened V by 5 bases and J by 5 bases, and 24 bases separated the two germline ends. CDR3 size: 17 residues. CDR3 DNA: TGTGCCAGCAGCCCAGGGGCCAGATGGGGAGGTTTTGAGACCCAGTACTTC. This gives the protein CASSPGARWGGFETQYF.

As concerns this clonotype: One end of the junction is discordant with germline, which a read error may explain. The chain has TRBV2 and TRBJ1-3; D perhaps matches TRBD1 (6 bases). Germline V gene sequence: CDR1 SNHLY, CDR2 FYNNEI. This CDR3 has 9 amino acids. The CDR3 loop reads CSSRDTINF. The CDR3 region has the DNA TGTAGCTCCCGGGACACCATAAATTTT.

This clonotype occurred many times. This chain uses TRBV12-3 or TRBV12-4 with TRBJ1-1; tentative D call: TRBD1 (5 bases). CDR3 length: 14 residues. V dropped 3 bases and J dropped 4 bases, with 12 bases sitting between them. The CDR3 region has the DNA TGTGCCAGCAGTTTTGCGTCGGGGGGCACTGAAGCTTTCTTT. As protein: CASSFASGGTEAFF.

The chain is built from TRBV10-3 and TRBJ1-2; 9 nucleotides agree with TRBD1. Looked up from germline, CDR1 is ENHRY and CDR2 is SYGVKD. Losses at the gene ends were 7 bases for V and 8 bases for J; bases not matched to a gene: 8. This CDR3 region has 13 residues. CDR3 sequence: CAIKGQGRIGYTF. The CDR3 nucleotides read TGTGCCATCAAAGGACAGGGGCGTATAGGCTACACCTTC.

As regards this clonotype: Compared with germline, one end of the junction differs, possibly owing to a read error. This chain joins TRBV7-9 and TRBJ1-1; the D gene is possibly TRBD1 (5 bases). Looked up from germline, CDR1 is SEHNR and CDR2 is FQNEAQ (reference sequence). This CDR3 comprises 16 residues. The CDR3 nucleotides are TGTGCCAGCAGCGCCATATTCGGGGCCAGTAACACTGAATCTTTCTTT. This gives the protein CASSAIFGASNTESFF.

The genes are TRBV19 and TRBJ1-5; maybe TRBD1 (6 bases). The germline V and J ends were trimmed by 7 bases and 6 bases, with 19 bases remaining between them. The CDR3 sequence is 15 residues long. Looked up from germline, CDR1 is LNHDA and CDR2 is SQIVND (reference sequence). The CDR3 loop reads CASTPLSGAVQPQHF. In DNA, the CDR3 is TGTGCCAGTACCCCTCTATCGGGGGCGGTTCAGCCCCAGCATTTT. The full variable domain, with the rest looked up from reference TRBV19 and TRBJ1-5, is DGGITQSPKYLFRKEGQNVTLSCEQNLNHDAMYWYRQDPGQGLRLIYYSQIVNDFQKGDIAEGYSVSREKKESFPLTVTSAQKNPTAFYLCASTPLSGAVQPQHFGDGTRLSIL.

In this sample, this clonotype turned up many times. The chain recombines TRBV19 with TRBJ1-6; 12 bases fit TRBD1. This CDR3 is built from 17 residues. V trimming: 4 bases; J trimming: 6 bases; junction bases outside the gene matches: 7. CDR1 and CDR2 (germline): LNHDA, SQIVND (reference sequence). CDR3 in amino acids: CASSTRRDRGLNSPLHF. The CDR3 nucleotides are TGTGCCAGTAGTACCAGAAGGGACAGGGGGCTTAATTCACCCCTCCACTTT.